A selection of T cell receptor beta chains follows, all from one sample in a study of blood T cell repertoires in COVID-19. Some clones are missing from TCRdb's copy, which holds only in-frame ones; the method was immunoSEQ multiplex PCR. The sample consists of about 110,000 clones, around four fifths of them appearing once. The specimen was peripheral blood. The receptor source for this set is a woman aged 70-85 years with acute or convalescent COVID-19. Both conserved end residues are part of each CDR3. The D gene is left open where the match is weak.

CDR3: CASSFQTGKGDQPQHF; DNA: TGTGCCAGCAGTTTCCAGACAGGGAAGGGTGATCAGCCCCAGCATTTT; J: TRBJ1-5; V: TRBV6-5; D: TRBD1
CDR3: CASSGAIEACF; DNA: TGTGCCAGCAGCGGAGCCATTGAAGCTTGCTTT; J: TRBJ1-1; V: TRBV3-1/TRBV3-2; D: -
CDR3: CASSPRDRGSQETQYF; DNA: TGTGCCAGCAGCCCTCGGGACAGGGGGTCTCAAGAGACCCAGTACTTC; J: TRBJ2-5; V: TRBV4-2; D: TRBD1
CDR3: CASSVQGAGTGELFF; DNA: TGCGCCAGCAGCGTACAGGGGGCGGGCACCGGGGAGCTGTTTTTT; J: TRBJ2-2; V: TRBV5-1; D: TRBD1
CDR3: CAWDSGNGLNTEAFF; DNA: TGTGCCTGGGATTCCGGGAACGGTCTGAACACTGAAGCTTTCTTT; J: TRBJ1-1; V: TRBV30; D: -
CDR3: CASSRDTTGELFF; DNA: TGCGCCAGCAGCCGGGACACCACCGGGGAGCTGTTTTTT; J: TRBJ2-2; V: TRBV4-3; D: -
CDR3: CASSDLPGLATNEQFF; DNA: TGTGCCAGCAGTGACCTCCCGGGACTAGCAACCAATGAGCAGTTCTTC; J: TRBJ2-1; V: TRBV6-1; D: TRBD2
CDR3: CASSYSFGGTEAFF; DNA: TGTGCCAGCAGTTACTCCTTCGGGGGCACTGAAGCTTTCTTT; J: TRBJ1-1; V: TRBV6-5; D: -
CDR3: CASSLRTGAAGELFF; DNA: TGTGCCAGCAGCTTAAGGACAGGGGCAGCCGGGGAGCTGTTTTTT; J: TRBJ2-2; V: TRBV7-9; D: TRBD1
CDR3: CASSQVRVAEAFF; DNA: TGCGCCAGCAGCCAAGTACGAGTTGCTGAAGCTTTCTTT; J: TRBJ1-1; V: TRBV4-1; D: -
CDR3: CASSYSGRGSQPQHF; DNA: TGTGCCAGCAGTTACTCTGGCAGGGGTAGTCAGCCCCAGCATTTT; J: TRBJ1-5; V: TRBV6-5; D: -
CDR3: CASSPGLAGNNEQFF; DNA: TGTGCCAGCTCACCGGGACTAGCGGGAAACAATGAGCAGTTCTTC; J: TRBJ2-1; V: TRBV18; D: TRBD2
CDR3: CASSQGPLGAGELFF; DNA: TGTGCCAGCAGCCAGGGCCCGCTAGGCGCCGGGGAGCTGTTTTTT; J: TRBJ2-2; V: TRBV28; D: -
CDR3: CSVEGGGLGAFF; DNA: TGCAGCGTTGAAGGAGGGGGCTTAGGAGCTTTCTTT; J: TRBJ1-1; V: TRBV29-1; D: TRBD1